A selection of T cell receptor beta chains follows, all from one sample in a study of response to subunit inactivated influenza vaccine. Via MiXCR, TCRdb re-called the RT-PCR reads, giving one row per CDR3 protein. The table records approximately 230,000 distinct CDR3 sequences, more than 9% of them present only once. The sample here was non-naive T cells sorted from PBMCs, taken 14 days before vaccination. These receptors were obtained from a middle-aged man who received an inactivated influenza vaccine. Each CDR3 is given with its conserved first and last residue. A D gene is named only where the DNA matches it firmly. Clone sizes are given selectively: once, few, many, or a class where the clone is expanded.

few	TRBV6-2/TRBV6-3	.	TRBJ1-1	CASSYGGGRGRAFF	TGTGCCAGCAGTTACGGCGGCGGCAGGGGCAGAGCTTTCTTT
many	TRBV2	.	TRBJ2-1	CASSEQRGEQFF	TGTGCCAGCAGTGAGCAGAGGGGTGAGCAGTTCTTC
few	TRBV10-2	TRBD1	TRBJ2-1	CASSELTGGGGGKMNEQFF	TGCGCCAGCAGTGAATTGACAGGGGGCGGGGGCGGAAAAATGAATGAGCAGTTCTTC
few	TRBV9	TRBD2	TRBJ2-5	CASSVSGGWQETQYF	TGTGCCAGCAGCGTATCGGGAGGTTGGCAAGAGACCCAGTACTTC
.	TRBV6-1	TRBD1	TRBJ1-5	CASSIMTGGAGNQPQHF	TGTGCCAGCAGTATAATGACAGGGGGCGCAGGCAATCAGCCCCAGCATTTT
many	TRBV20-1	TRBD1	TRBJ2-3	CSARPTGGQIDTQYF	TGCAGTGCTAGACCGACAGGGGGTCAAATAGATACGCAGTATTTT
.	TRBV28	.	TRBJ1-1	CASRDSEYTEAFF	TGTGCCAGCAGGGACAGTGAATACACTGAAGCTTTCTTT
.	TRBV7-2	.	TRBJ2-3	CASSRDTSTDTQYF	TGTGCCAGCAGCCGGGATACAAGCACAGATACGCAGTATTTT
.	TRBV10-3	.	TRBJ2-1	CAISADVAGNEQFF	TGTGCCATCAGCGCTGACGTGGCGGGCAATGAGCAGTTCTTC
.	TRBV20-1	.	TRBJ2-3	CSARDGGLDTQYF	TGCAGTGCTAGAGACGGGGGATTGGATACGCAGTATTTT
many	TRBV4-3	.	TRBJ2-7	CASSHVGRTYEQYF	TGCGCCAGCAGCCATGTGGGACGGACCTACGAGCAGTACTTC
few	TRBV6-2/TRBV6-3	TRBD2	TRBJ2-7	CASTSSGGIYEQYF	TGTGCCAGCACCTCCAGCGGGGGAATATACGAGCAGTACTTC
.	TRBV19	TRBD1	TRBJ1-1	CASRGSGQPNTEAFF	TGTGCCAGTAGAGGGTCGGGACAGCCGAACACTGAAGCTTTCTTT
few	TRBV5-4	.	TRBJ2-2	CASSLVSGARNTGELFF	TGTGCCAGCAGCTTGGTGTCGGGAGCGAGAAACACCGGGGAGCTGTTTTTT
.	TRBV7-4	TRBD1	TRBJ1-5	CASSPGDRENQPQHF	TGTGCCAGCAGCCCAGGGGACAGGGAAAATCAGCCCCAGCATTTT
few	TRBV11-2	.	TRBJ1-4	CASSLDGFASEKLFF	TGTGCCAGCAGCTTAGATGGGTTTGCGAGTGAAAAACTGTTTTTT
few	TRBV7-8	.	TRBJ1-2	CASSLGRFEYGYTF	TGTGCCAGCAGCTTAGGCAGGTTTGAATATGGCTACACCTTC
.	TRBV10-1	.	TRBJ2-1	CASGTGSEQFF	TGCGCCAGCGGTACAGGGAGTGAGCAGTTCTTC
.	TRBV2	.	TRBJ2-1	CASSEAQQGGDEQFF	TGTGCCAGCAGTGAAGCCCAGCAGGGCGGGGATGAGCAGTTCTTC
many	TRBV4-3	.	TRBJ2-2	CASSPGLGTKARTGELFF	TGCGCCAGCAGCCCTGGTCTGGGCACGAAGGCTAGGACCGGGGAGCTGTTTTTT
many	TRBV20-1	.	TRBJ1-1	CSARVGTGINYLNTEAFF	TGCAGTGCTAGAGTGGGGACGGGGATCAATTACCTTAACACTGAAGCTTTCTTT
many	TRBV20-1	.	TRBJ1-5	CSAGVGGGNQPQHF	TGCAGTGCTGGGGTGGGTGGCGGCAATCAGCCCCAGCATTTT
many	TRBV20-1	.	TRBJ2-7	CSASRSGLTYEQYF	TGCAGTGCTAGTAGGTCAGGGCTCACTTACGAGCAGTACTTC
.	TRBV5-6	.	TRBJ1-4	CASSPGLGGANEKLFF	TGTGCCAGCAGCCCCGGCTTGGGGGGCGCCAATGAAAAACTGTTTTTT
few	TRBV29-1	.	TRBJ2-2	CSVDATGELFF	TGCAGCGTAGACGCTACCGGGGAGCTGTTTTTT
.	TRBV6-5	.	TRBJ1-6	CASCYRAANSPLHF	TGTGCCAGCTGTTACCGGGCAGCAAATTCACCCCTCCACTTT
.	TRBV6-5	.	TRBJ2-3	CASSYSPTDTQYF	TGTGCCAGCAGTTACTCGCCTACAGATACGCAGTATTTT
.	TRBV12-3/TRBV12-4	TRBD1	TRBJ2-5	CASSRKGQGGETQYF	TGTGCCAGCAGCCGGAAAGGACAGGGAGGCGAGACCCAGTACTTC
many	TRBV7-3	.	TRBJ2-7	CASSLSGTASEQYF	TGTGCCAGCAGCCTTAGCGGTACCGCCAGCGAGCAGTACTTC
many	TRBV5-1	TRBD2	TRBJ2-1	CASSPRGAGAYNEQFF	TGCGCCAGCAGCCCCCGAGGAGCGGGAGCCTACAATGAGCAGTTCTTC
few	TRBV19	.	TRBJ2-3	CASSNQQGTDTQYF	TGTGCCAGTAGTAACCAACAGGGTACAGATACGCAGTATTTT
.	TRBV24-1	.	TRBJ2-2	CATSDPLRAGNTGELFF	TGTGCCACCAGTGACCCCCTTAGGGCAGGAAACACCGGGGAGCTGTTTTTT
many	TRBV5-1	.	TRBJ2-7	CASSLVGGRTYEQYF	TGCGCCAGCAGCTTGGTAGGAGGCAGGACCTACGAGCAGTACTTC
many	TRBV7-2	TRBD1	TRBJ1-2	CASSLTGVEGYTF	TGTGCCAGCAGCTTGACAGGGGTTGAGGGCTACACCTTC
many	TRBV5-6	.	TRBJ1-5	CASSLSRFNQPQHF	TGTGCCAGCAGCTTGTCTCGGTTCAATCAGCCCCAGCATTTT
few	TRBV11-2	TRBD1	TRBJ2-7	CASSPRPTGSSYEQYF	TGTGCCAGCAGCCCCCGTCCGACAGGGAGCTCCTACGAGCAGTACTTC
few	TRBV4-3	TRBD1	TRBJ2-5	CASSQESPGQGETQYF	TGCGCCAGCAGCCAAGAGTCTCCGGGACAGGGGGAGACCCAGTACTTC
many	TRBV5-5	.	TRBJ2-7	CASSFEAGRTYEQYF	TGTGCCAGCAGCTTTGAGGCAGGGAGGACCTACGAGCAGTACTTC
many	TRBV18	.	TRBJ2-7	CASSPGVFYEQYF	TGTGCCAGCTCACCGGGGGTCTTCTACGAGCAGTACTTC
.	TRBV20-1	TRBD1	TRBJ1-2	CRVAATGGKGGYTF	TGCAGGGTCGCTGCGACAGGGGGAAAGGGGGGCTACACCTTC
many	TRBV14	TRBD1	TRBJ2-3	CASSQVQGVKQAQYF	TGTGCCAGCAGCCAAGTTCAGGGGGTTAAACAAGCGCAGTATTTT
few	TRBV29-1	TRBD1	TRBJ1-4	CSVTGTALATNEKLFF	TGCAGCGTAACCGGGACAGCCTTAGCAACTAATGAAAAACTGTTTTTT
many	TRBV5-1	.	TRBJ2-3	CASTLISTDTQYF	TGCGCCAGCACCTTAATTAGCACAGATACGCAGTATTTT
.	TRBV29-1	.	TRBJ1-1	CSVEAPRVGTEAFF	TGCAGCGTTGAAGCGCCCAGGGTCGGCACTGAAGCTTTCTTT
many	TRBV4-1	.	TRBJ2-7	CASSQDSGDSYEQYF	TGCGCCAGCAGCCAAGATTCTGGGGACTCCTACGAGCAGTACTTC
few	TRBV7-8	TRBD2	TRBJ2-7	CASSSKLAGGPMANYEQYF	TGTGCCAGCAGCTCTAAACTAGCGGGAGGGCCCATGGCTAACTACGAGCAGTACTTC
.	TRBV20-1	.	TRBJ2-5	CSATRGCQETQYF	TGCAGTGCCACCCGAGGGTGCCAAGAGACCCAGTACTTC
.	TRBV6-2/TRBV6-3	TRBD1	TRBJ1-1	CASSNQGGPEAFF	TGTGCCAGCAGTAACCAGGGGGGCCCTGAAGCTTTCTTT
.	TRBV20-1	.	TRBJ2-7	CSARESPIGGRNTYEQYF	TGCAGTGCTAGAGAAAGCCCCATCGGCGGGCGAAATACCTACGAGCAGTACTTC
few	TRBV4-3	TRBD1	TRBJ2-2	CASSQAGQGGMGLFF	TGCGCCAGCAGCCAAGCGGGACAGGGCGGTATGGGGCTGTTTTTT
many	TRBV12-3/TRBV12-4	.	TRBJ2-5	CASSLGDQETQYF	TGTGCCAGCAGCCTTGGGGACCAAGAGACCCAGTACTTC
.	TRBV6-2/TRBV6-3	.	TRBJ1-5	CASTYGSESNQPQHF	TGTGCCAGCACCTATGGGTCAGAGAGCAATCAGCCCCAGCATTTT
few	TRBV7-9	.	TRBJ2-1	CASRLGSYNEQFF	TGTGCCAGCCGGTTGGGCTCCTACAATGAGCAGTTCTTC
.	TRBV28	TRBD1	TRBJ1-5	CASSLITGGFNQPQHF	TGTGCCAGCAGTTTAATTACAGGGGGGTTCAATCAGCCCCAGCATTTT
many	TRBV20-1	TRBD1	TRBJ1-6	CSASFSGQGSSPLHF	TGCAGTGCTAGTTTTTCGGGACAGGGAAGTTCACCCCTCCACTTT